The next 14 T cell receptor beta chains were all read from a single sample in a study of blood T cell repertoires in COVID-19. Data came from immunoSEQ multiplex PCR; TCRdb stores just in-frame clones and leaves some out. The top ten hold approximately 10% of the sample, which has around 86,000 clones, roughly 82% seen once. The sample consisted of peripheral blood. These TCRs come from a human donor in a cohort sampled during active COVID-19.

The chain recombines TRBV6-6 with TRBJ2-7, with D possibly TRBD2 on 5 matching bases. The germline CDR1 and CDR2 sequences are MNHNY and SVGAGI (reference sequence). The CDR3 is 14 residues long. V was clipped by 6 bases and J by 6 bases, with 18 bases between them. The DNA of the CDR3 is TGTGCCAGCAGCCGACCCAGCGGCGGAGTCGAGCAGTACTTC. It encodes CASSRPSGGVEQYF.

J is TRBJ2-1 and V is TRBV10-1; 11 bases are a match to TRBD2. The V segment lost 5 bases and the J segment 2 bases; nucleotides outside the gene matches: 2. Germline V gives CDR1 WNHNN, CDR2 SYGVQD (reference sequence). CDR3 length: 15 residues. This CDR3 is CASSKTSGTYNEQFF. The CDR3 nucleotides read TGCGCCAGCAGTAAGACTAGCGGGACCTACAATGAGCAGTTCTTC.

V gene TRBV11-2 combines with J gene TRBJ2-3; the D gene is possibly TRBD1 (6 bases). The ends were cut back, 5 bases at V and 3 bases at J, with 12 bases in the middle. The CDR3 is 14 amino acids. Germline V gene lookup returns CDR1 SGHAT and CDR2 FQNNGV. The DNA of the CDR3 is TGTGCCAGCAGCGAACAGGGTCGAACAGATACGCAGTATTTT. It codes for CASSEQGRTDTQYF.

The chain joins TRBV24-1 to TRBJ2-3; 8 nucleotides line up with TRBD2. The germline CDR1 and CDR2 sequences are KGHDR and SFDVKD. With 4 bases clipped from V and 5 bases from J, the junction kept 10 bases outside the gene matches. This CDR3 has 16 amino acids. The DNA of the CDR3 is TGTGCCACCAGTGACGGGGGGGCCGGATTAGGAGATACGCAGTATTTT. Encoded protein: CATSDGGAGLGDTQYF.

This sequence joins TRBV4-1 and TRBJ1-2, with no clear D. V was shortened by 4 bases and J by 2 bases, with 11 bases between the two germline ends. The CDR3 runs to 14 residues. CDR1 MGHRA and CDR2 YSYEKL come from the germline V gene. DNA of the CDR3: TGCGCCAGCAGCCCTCGATACTCCAACTATGGCTACACCTTC. Protein sequence: CASSPRYSNYGYTF.

This chain connects TRBV5-1 to TRBJ1-3; possibly TRBD1 for D (6 bases). This CDR3 spans 15 amino acids. Germline CDR1 SGHRS, CDR2 YFSETQ. Trimming left V 5 bases short and J 0 bases short, with 12 bases between. DNA of the CDR3: TGCGCCAGCAGTTCAGGGGCTTCCTCTGGAAACACCATATATTTT. Translation gives CASSSGASSGNTIYF.

The gene calls are TRBV11-1 and TRBJ1-2; unclear D gene. CDR3 size: 13 residues. Trimming shortened V by 5 bases and J by 6 bases, and 13 bases separated the two germline ends. Germline CDR1 SGHAT, CDR2 FQDESV (reference sequence). Written as DNA, the CDR3 is TGTGCCAGCAGCCTCGATTGGCAAGATGGCTACACCTTC. Amino acid sequence: CASSLDWQDGYTF. Full variable domain (rest looked up from reference TRBV11-1 and TRBJ1-2): EAEVAQSPRYKITEKSQAVAFWCDPISGHATLYWYRQILGQGPELLVQFQDESVVDDSQLPKDRFSAERLKGVDSTLKIQPAELGDSAMYLCASSLDWQDGYTFGSGTRLTVV.

V and J are TRBV18 and TRBJ2-5; TRBD1 aligns across 9 bases. This CDR3 has 14 amino acids. The germline V gene encodes CDR1 KGHSH and CDR2 LQKENI. Trimming removed 2 bases from V and 5 bases from J; junction bases left unmatched: 3. DNA for the CDR3: TGTGCCAGCTCACCAGGACAGGGGAGGGAGACCCAGTACTTC. Its protein product is CASSPGQGRETQYF.

The rearrangement joins TRBV5-4 to TRBJ2-6; TRBD1 agrees at 9 bases. Germline assignment: CDR1 SGHNT and CDR2 YYREEE (reference sequence). Losses at the gene ends were 3 bases for V and 2 bases for J; bases not matched to a gene: 6. CDR3 length: 17 residues. The CDR3 nucleotides are TGTGCCAGCAGCTCACAGGGGGCGAGGACTGGGGCCAACGTCCTGACTTTC. Translating gives CASSSQGARTGANVLTF.

The J gene is TRBJ2-3, the V gene TRBV5-4; TRBD1 matches at 7 bases. Per the germline V gene, CDR1 is SGHNT and CDR2 is YYREEE (reference sequence). The CDR3 consists of 14 residues. Losses at the gene ends were 4 bases for V and 1 base for J; bases not matched to a gene: 3. In DNA, the CDR3 is TGTGCCAGCAGCGTTGGACAGGGCACAGATACGCAGTATTTT. The encoded protein is CASSVGQGTDTQYF.

This rearrangement joins TRBV5-1 to TRBJ2-2, with D possibly being TRBD2 (5 bases). V was clipped by 4 bases and J by 7 bases, with 23 bases between them. CDR3 length: 17 residues. CDR1 SGHRS and CDR2 YFSETQ come from the germline V gene. For the CDR3, the DNA is TGCGCCAGCAGCGTCAGCCCCTGGCAGGCGGGCGGCGGGGAGCTGTTTTTT. As protein: CASSVSPWQAGGGELFF. Filled out from reference TRBV5-1 and TRBJ2-2, the complete variable domain reads KAGVTQTPRYLIKTRGQQVTLSCSPISGHRSVSWYQQTPGQGLQFLFEYFSETQRNKGNFPGRFSGRQFSNSRSEMNVSTLELGDSALYLCASSVSPWQAGGGELFFGEGSRLTVL.

CDR3 DNA sequence: TGTGCCAGTAGCGGGACACTCGGGGCCAACGTCCTGACTTTC. Translation gives CASSGTLGANVLTF. The chain uses TRBV19 and TRBJ2-6; the D gene is possibly TRBD1 (6 bases). V lost 6 bases and J 4 bases, leaving 10 bases between the germline ends. CDR1 is LNHDA and CDR2 is SQIVND in the germline V gene (reference sequence). This CDR3 is 14 amino acids long. Using reference TRBV19 and TRBJ2-6 for the parts outside the CDR3, the full variable domain is DGGITQSPKYLFRKEGQNVTLSCEQNLNHDAMYWYRQDPGQGLRLIYYSQIVNDFQKGDIAEGYSVSREKKESFPLTVTSAQKNPTAFYLCASSGTLGANVLTFGAGSRLTVL.

This chain uses TRBV28 with TRBJ2-7, with D perhaps TRBD2 (7 bases). In germline, CDR1 is MDHEN, CDR2 SYDVKM. The CDR3 has 21 amino acids. Trimming shortened V by 5 bases and J by 6 bases, and 38 bases separated the two germline ends. In nucleotides, the CDR3 is TGTGCCAGCAGTAACCCAATGGGAGGGCAGACAAAGATTAGAGGGGGTCCCGAGCAGTACTTC. Residues: CASSNPMGGQTKIRGGPEQYF.

This clone was picked up one time. The chain couples TRBV9 to TRBJ1-1, with TRBD1 matching over 10 bases. Germline V gives CDR1 SGDLS, CDR2 YYNGEE. With 4 bases clipped from V and 3 bases from J, the junction kept 9 bases outside the gene matches. This CDR3 is 16 amino acids long. The CDR3 region has the DNA TGTGCCAGCAGCACCCGGGACAGGGGATATGACACTGAAGCTTTCTTT. Translation gives CASSTRDRGYDTEAFF.